These 18 T cell receptor beta chains share one sample of origin, sequenced in a study of blood T cell repertoires in COVID-19. Profiled with immunoSEQ multiplex PCR; TCRdb holds only in-frame clones, not every one. The sample gives approximately 200,000 clones, approximately 80% of which show up once; roughly 7.6% is in the top ten. The sequenced sample was peripheral blood. The source is a woman of 80 years or more with COVID-19, enrolled during active disease.

The chain links TRBV9 to TRBJ2-1, with a possible D match to TRBD2 (7 bases). CDR3 length equals 15 residues. Germline CDR1 is SGDLS and CDR2 is YYNGEE. Trimming removed 0 bases at V and 6 bases at J, with 13 bases between. Here the CDR3 reads CASSVERGGVNEQFF. DNA of the CDR3: TGTGCCAGCAGCGTAGAGAGAGGGGGGGTCAATGAGCAGTTCTTC. Complete variable domain (other parts from reference TRBV9 and TRBJ2-1): DSGVTQTPKHLITATGQRVTLRCSPRSGDLSVYWYQQSLDQGLQFLIQYYNGEERAKGNILERFSAQQFPDLHSELNLSSLELGDSALYFCASSVERGGVNEQFFGPGTRLTVL.

This sequence joins TRBV2 and TRBJ1-5; no definite D call. V gave up 2 bases and J gave up 7 bases, with 12 bases separating them. The CDR3 covers 14 residues. CDR1 is SNHLY and CDR2 is FYNNEI in the germline V gene. This chain's CDR3 is CASSEWRVGQPQHF. The CDR3 DNA is TGTGCCAGCAGTGAATGGAGGGTAGGCCAGCCCCAGCATTTT.

This chain connects TRBV11-2 to TRBJ2-1; 8 nucleotides agree with TRBD2. The CDR3 extends over 16 amino acids. Germline-derived CDR1 and CDR2 are SGHAT and FQNNGV. The J segment lost 0 bases and the V segment lost 4 bases, leaving 5 bases of the junction unmatched. The CDR3 here is CASSSGGGTSYNEQFF. The DNA for the CDR3 is TGTGCCAGCAGCTCGGGCGGGGGGACCTCCTACAATGAGCAGTTCTTC.

The rearrangement links TRBV7-3 to TRBJ2-6; 8 nucleotides line up with TRBD2. This CDR3 region has 19 residues. Per germline, CDR1 SGHTA and CDR2 FQGTGA. The ends lost 6 bases at V and 0 bases at J; junction bases unmatched: 13. CDR3 DNA sequence: TGTGCCAGCAGTCTCCCCCGGGGGGGTATTACCTCTGGGGCCAACGTCCTGACTTTC. Protein sequence: CASSLPRGGITSGANVLTF.

The chain joins TRBV6-5 to TRBJ2-5; D unclear. Germline V lookup: CDR1 MNHEY, CDR2 SVGAGI. CDR3 size: 14 residues. The V gene lost 9 bases and the J gene lost 4 bases, with 18 bases spanning the gap. CDR3 amino acids: CASRQDTVRETQYF. Written as DNA, the CDR3 is TGTGCCAGTAGGCAAGATACAGTCCGAGAGACCCAGTACTTC.

This clone has just one count. The V gene is TRBV6-4, the J gene TRBJ1-1, with unresolved D. V lost 4 bases and J 11 bases, leaving 11 bases between the germline ends. Germline values: CDR1 MRHNA, CDR2 SNTAGT. The length of the CDR3 is 11 residues. CDR3 DNA sequence: TGTGCCAGCAGTGCCGCGGGGAGGGCTTTCTTT. It specifies CASSAAGRAFF.

This clone came up a few times. The rearrangement uses TRBV3-1 (or the pseudogene TRBV3-2) and TRBJ1-1; TRBD1 matches at 8 bases. V lost 5 bases, J lost 2 bases, and 16 bases stayed unmatched. Germline V gives CDR1 LGHDT, CDR2 YNNKEL (reference sequence). The CDR3 totals 18 residues. This CDR3 reads CASSSANEGTGVNTEAFF. The CDR3 DNA reads TGTGCCAGCAGCTCGGCTAATGAGGGGACAGGTGTTAACACTGAAGCTTTCTTT.

The chain is built from TRBV12-3 or TRBV12-4 and TRBJ1-1; possible D gene TRBD1, 5 bases. Trimming shortened V by 3 bases and J by 6 bases, and 11 bases separated the two germline ends. This CDR3 has 13 residues. CDR3 nucleotide sequence: TGTGCCAGCAGTTTGCGGGGGAGGTCTGAAGCTTTCTTT. Its protein is CASSLRGRSEAFF.

The chain employs TRBV27 and TRBJ2-3; 7 bases are a match to TRBD2. Germline CDR1 MNHEY, CDR2 SMNVEV (reference sequence). The junction had 10 bases not matched to a gene; V was cut back by 3 bases and J by 4 bases. This CDR3 has 16 residues. In DNA form, the CDR3 reads TGTGCCAGCAGTTTTTATAGTAGACTAGCTGCAGATACGCAGTATTTT. This gives the protein CASSFYSRLAADTQYF.

In nucleotides, the CDR3 is TGCGCCAGCAGCCAAGGACCTGCTAGAGGGTTCGCAGATACGCAGTATTTT. As protein: CASSQGPARGFADTQYF. The chain has TRBV4-1 and TRBJ2-3, with a weak D call TRBD2 (5 bases). The CDR3 has 17 amino acids. V lost 1 base and J 4 bases, leaving 18 bases between the germline ends. Germline loops: CDR1 MGHRA, CDR2 YSYEKL.

Concerning this clone: The germline gene is not matched at one end of the junction; a read error may be the cause. V is TRBV28 and J is TRBJ1-2; 7 bases are a match to TRBD1. The V gene's germline CDR1 is MDHEN and CDR2 SYDVKM. CDR3 length: 14 residues. The chain's CDR3 is CASRLLTGLYGYTF. The CDR3 DNA reads TGTGCCAGCAGGTTATTGACAGGGCTCTATGGCTACACCTTC.

The J gene is TRBJ2-5, the V gene TRBV6-5, with D possibly being TRBD1 (6 bases). The V end lost 2 bases, the J end lost 2 bases, and 15 bases lay between the germline ends. The CDR3 runs to 16 residues. Germline CDR1 MNHEY, CDR2 SVGAGI. CDR3 sequence reads: CASSYAMRGFQETQYF. The CDR3 nucleotides are TGTGCCAGCAGTTACGCTATGAGGGGGTTTCAAGAGACCCAGTACTTC.

The rearrangement uses TRBV5-1 and TRBJ2-1; perhaps TRBD2 as D (5 bases). Germline V lookup: CDR1 SGHRS, CDR2 YFSETQ. The CDR3 covers 16 residues. Trimming cost V 0 bases and J 0 bases, with 10 bases left between them. The CDR3, as DNA: TGCGCCAGCAGCTTGGCCCCGGGATCCTCCTACAATGAGCAGTTCTTC. It codes for CASSLAPGSSYNEQFF.

V and J are TRBV28 and TRBJ1-3; 8 nucleotides align to TRBD1. The germline CDR1 and CDR2 sequences are MDHEN and SYDVKM. V shed 2 bases, J shed 8 bases, and the junction held 2 bases outside the gene matches. The CDR3 length is 13 residues. DNA for the CDR3: TGTGCCAGCAGTTTAACAGGGGGACACACCATATATTTT. This encodes CASSLTGGHTIYF.

The chain joins TRBV27 to TRBJ1-1; no firm D call. Trimming pared 5 bases from V and 1 base from J, leaving 14 bases between. CDR1 and CDR2 from the germline V gene are MNHEY and SMNVEV (reference sequence). The CDR3 consists of 15 residues. CDR3 in DNA: TGTGCCAGCAGTCCTTGGGCATCTGGGAACACTGAAGCTTTCTTT. It encodes CASSPWASGNTEAFF.

V and J are TRBV3-1 (or the pseudogene TRBV3-2) and TRBJ1-2; D gene unclear. CDR3 length equals 12 residues. Trimming stripped 4 bases from V and 5 bases from J, with 8 bases between. Germline V gene data show CDR1 as LGHDT and CDR2 as YNNKEL (reference sequence). CDR3 protein: CASSLSSYGYTF. In nucleotides, the CDR3 is TGTGCCAGCAGCCTTAGTAGTTATGGCTACACCTTC.

The V gene is TRBV2, the J gene TRBJ2-3, with a possible D match to TRBD2 (5 bases). Germline V gives CDR1 SNHLY, CDR2 FYNNEI. There are 14 residues in the CDR3. Trimming removed 8 bases from V and 6 bases from J, with 18 bases in between. CDR3 sequence reads: CASLWLVGIDTQYF. Here the CDR3 DNA reads TGTGCCAGCCTGTGGCTAGTCGGGATTGATACGCAGTATTTT.

This sequence joins TRBV20-1 and TRBJ1-2; maybe TRBD1 (5 bases). Trimming left V 6 bases short and J 4 bases short, with 9 bases between. Germline values: CDR1 DFQATT, CDR2 SNEGSKA (reference sequence). The CDR3 has 11 amino acids. CDR3 nucleotide sequence: TGCAGTGCGGGGGGGGTCTATGGCTACACCTTC. Amino acid sequence: CSAGGVYGYTF.